This TCR beta chain is drawn from a study of blood T cell repertoires in COVID-19. This table comes from immunoSEQ multiplex PCR, and its TCRdb copy is limited to in-frame clones, with some not included. The table lists approximately 70,000 clones, more than 85% of them singletons, with approximately 2.8% in the top ten. The V end was cut by 4 bases, the J end by 0 bases, with 18 bases between. The V gene's germline CDR1 is KGHSH and CDR2 LQKENI. The CDR3 extends over 17 amino acids. Those enrolled in Seattle joined during active infection and were followed longitudinally afterward. This TCR derives from a man between 50 and 59 years old with COVID-19, enrolled during active disease. The sample was peripheral blood. The chain carries TRBV18 and TRBJ1-1; tentative D call: TRBD1 (6 bases). DNA for the CDR3: TGTGCCAGCTCACTTACAGGGTCCCAAATTATGAACACTGAAGCTTTCTTT. It yields the protein CASSLTGSQIMNTEAFF.